This entry describes one T cell receptor (beta chain). These data are taken from a study of blood T cell repertoires in COVID-19. Background on the study: The United States, Italy and Spain were the sources of the acute and convalescent COVID-19 samples.

Measured with immunoSEQ multiplex PCR; TCRdb has only the in-frame clones, and not every one. The sample shows roughly 200,000 clones, about 84% of them seen only once. Recruitment covered over 20 US areas and drew participants whose ages spanned roughly 18 to 90 years. Categorization into cohorts depended on clinical history that participants reported. Germline-derived CDR1 and CDR2 are GTSNPN and SVGIG (reference sequence). The ends were cut back, 0 bases at V and 2 bases at J, with 14 bases in the middle. The CDR3 covers 15 residues. Material: PBMCs or T cells enriched from blood (not recorded which). This sequence was found in a man between 35 and 55 years old with acute COVID-19. The genes are TRBV30 and TRBJ2-7, with D tentatively TRBD1 (5 bases). The CDR3 DNA sequence: TGTGCCTGGAGTGTTCCCAGGGAACGCACCTACGAGCAGTACTTC. This translates into CAWSVPRERTYEQYF.